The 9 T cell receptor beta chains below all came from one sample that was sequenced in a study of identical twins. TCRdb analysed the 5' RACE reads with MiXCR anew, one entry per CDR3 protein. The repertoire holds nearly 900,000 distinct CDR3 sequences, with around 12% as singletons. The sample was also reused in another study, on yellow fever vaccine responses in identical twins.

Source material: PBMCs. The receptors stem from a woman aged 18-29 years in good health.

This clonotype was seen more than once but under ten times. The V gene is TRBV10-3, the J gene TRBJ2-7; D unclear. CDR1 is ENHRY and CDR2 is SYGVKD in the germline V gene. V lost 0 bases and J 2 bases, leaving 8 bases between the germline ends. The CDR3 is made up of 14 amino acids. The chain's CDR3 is CAISESVVTYEQYF. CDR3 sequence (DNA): TGTGCCATCAGTGAGTCGGTAGTTACCTACGAGCAGTACTTC.

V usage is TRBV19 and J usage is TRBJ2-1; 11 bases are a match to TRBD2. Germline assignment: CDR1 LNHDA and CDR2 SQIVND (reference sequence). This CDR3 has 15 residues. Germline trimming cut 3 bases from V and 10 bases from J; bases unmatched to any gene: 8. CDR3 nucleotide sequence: TGTGCCAGTAGTATTGGTCTAGCGGGAGGTGGGGAGCAGTTCTTC. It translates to CASSIGLAGGGEQFF.

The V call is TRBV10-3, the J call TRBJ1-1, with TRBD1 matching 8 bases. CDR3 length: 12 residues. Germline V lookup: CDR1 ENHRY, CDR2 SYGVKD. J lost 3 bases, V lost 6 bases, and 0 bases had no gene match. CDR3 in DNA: TGTGCCATCAGGGACAGGGACACTGAAGCTTTCTTT. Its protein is CAIRDRDTEAFF.

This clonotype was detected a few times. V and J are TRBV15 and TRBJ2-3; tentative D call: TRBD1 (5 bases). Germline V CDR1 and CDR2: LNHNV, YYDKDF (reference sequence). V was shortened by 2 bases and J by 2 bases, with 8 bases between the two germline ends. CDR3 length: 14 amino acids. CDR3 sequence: CATSRKGHTDTQYF. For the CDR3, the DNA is TGTGCCACCAGCAGAAAGGGGCACACAGATACGCAGTATTTT.

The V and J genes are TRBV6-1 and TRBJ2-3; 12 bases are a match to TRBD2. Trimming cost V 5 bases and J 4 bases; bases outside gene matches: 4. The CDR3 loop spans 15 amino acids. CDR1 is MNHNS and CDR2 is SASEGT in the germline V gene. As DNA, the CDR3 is TGTGCCAGCAGTCCTAGCGGGGGGGTGGCAGATACGCAGTATTTT. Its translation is CASSPSGGVADTQYF.

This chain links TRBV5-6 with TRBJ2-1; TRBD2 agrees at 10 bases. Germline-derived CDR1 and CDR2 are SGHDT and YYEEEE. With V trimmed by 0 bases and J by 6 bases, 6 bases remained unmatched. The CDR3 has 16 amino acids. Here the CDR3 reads CASSLATSGIFNEQFF. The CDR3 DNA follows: TGTGCCAGCAGCTTGGCCACTAGCGGGATCTTCAATGAGCAGTTCTTC.

CDR3 in amino acids: CASSQEGRSSYEQYF. The CDR3 DNA sequence: TGTGCCAGCAGCCAAGAGGGCCGGAGCTCCTACGAGCAGTACTTC. The chain employs TRBV3-1 and TRBJ2-7; no clear D gene. This CDR3 has 15 residues. V was trimmed by 0 bases and J by 0 bases, leaving 9 bases between them. Germline values: CDR1 LGHDT, CDR2 YNNKEL (reference sequence).

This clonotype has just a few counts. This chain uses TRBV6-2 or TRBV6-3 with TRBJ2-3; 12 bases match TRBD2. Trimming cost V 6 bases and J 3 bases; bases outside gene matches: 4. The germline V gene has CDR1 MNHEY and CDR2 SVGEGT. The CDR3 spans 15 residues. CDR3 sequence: CASRLGTSGTDTQYF. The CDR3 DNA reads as TGTGCCAGCAGACTCGGGACTAGCGGGACAGATACGCAGTATTTT.

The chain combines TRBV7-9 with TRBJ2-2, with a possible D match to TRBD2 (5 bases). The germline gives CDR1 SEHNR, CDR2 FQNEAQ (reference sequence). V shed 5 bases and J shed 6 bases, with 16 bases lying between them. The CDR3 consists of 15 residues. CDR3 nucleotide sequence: TGTGCCAGCAGCCCCGAAGATTGGCGGGCCGGGGAGCTGTTTTTT. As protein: CASSPEDWRAGELFF.